This TCR beta chain was captured in a study of blood T cells in healthy people across ages. Notes on the study in general: In these data, TCR beta diversity tracked strongly with naive T cell percentage.

Donation came from healthy Caucasian individuals in Russia who were aged roughly 6 to 95. A minimum of 6 million PBMCs was isolated per sample. Details on this clonotype: Its antigen is currently unknown.

The authors ran a second PCR of 7 to 11 cycles using a sample-barcoded 5' primer and a J-beta primer mix. Sequencing yielded, for each sample, at least 3 million paired-end reads carrying CDR3. In TCRdb, the 5' RACE reads were re-called with MiXCR into one record per CDR3 protein. The profile covers 750,000 to 950,000 distinct CDR3 sequences, with approximately 55% appearing a single time and approximately 41% taken by the ten largest. Germline-derived CDR1 and CDR2 are SGHVS and FQNEAQ. The CDR3 covers 15 residues. Between the trimmed V and J ends, which lost 2 bases and 1 base, there was a span of 11 bases.

The rearrangement joins TRBV7-8 to TRBJ1-1; D possibly corresponds to TRBD1 (5 bases). Input material: blood. This TCR was recovered from a man older than 75 in good health. CDR3 residues: CASSLPLGTNTEAFF. CDR3 bases: TGTGCCAGCAGCTTACCTTTAGGGACGAACACTGAAGCTTTCTTT.